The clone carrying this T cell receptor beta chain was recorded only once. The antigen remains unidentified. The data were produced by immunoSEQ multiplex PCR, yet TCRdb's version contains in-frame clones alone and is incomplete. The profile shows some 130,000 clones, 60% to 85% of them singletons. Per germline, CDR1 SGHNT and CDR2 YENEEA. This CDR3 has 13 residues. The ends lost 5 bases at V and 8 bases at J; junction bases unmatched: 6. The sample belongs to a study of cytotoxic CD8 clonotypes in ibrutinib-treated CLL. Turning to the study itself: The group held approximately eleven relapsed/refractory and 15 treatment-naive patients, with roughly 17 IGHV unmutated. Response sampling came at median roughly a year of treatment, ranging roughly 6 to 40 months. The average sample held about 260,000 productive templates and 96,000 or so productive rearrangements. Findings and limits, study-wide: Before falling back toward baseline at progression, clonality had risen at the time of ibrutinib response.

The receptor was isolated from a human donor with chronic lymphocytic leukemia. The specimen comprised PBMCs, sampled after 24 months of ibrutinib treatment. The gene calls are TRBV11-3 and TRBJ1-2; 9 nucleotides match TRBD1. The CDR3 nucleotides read TGTGCCAGCAGCACGGACAGGGGATGGGGCTACACCTTC. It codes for CASSTDRGWGYTF.